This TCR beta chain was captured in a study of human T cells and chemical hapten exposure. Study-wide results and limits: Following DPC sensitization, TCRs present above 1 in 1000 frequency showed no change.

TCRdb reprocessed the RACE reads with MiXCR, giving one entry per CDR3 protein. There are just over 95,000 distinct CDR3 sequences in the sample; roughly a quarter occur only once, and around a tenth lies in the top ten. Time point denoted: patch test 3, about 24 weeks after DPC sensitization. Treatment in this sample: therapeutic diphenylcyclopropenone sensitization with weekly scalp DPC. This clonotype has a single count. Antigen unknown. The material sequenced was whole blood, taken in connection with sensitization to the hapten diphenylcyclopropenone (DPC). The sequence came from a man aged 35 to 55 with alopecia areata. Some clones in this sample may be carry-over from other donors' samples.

This CDR3 reads CASSPGPGAKNIQYF. The CDR3 coding sequence is TGTGCCAGCAGCCCGGGACCCGGGGCCAAAAACATTCAGTACTTC. This chain uses TRBV28 with TRBJ2-4; D is possibly TRBD1 or TRBD2 (5 bases each). V lost 6 bases to trimming and J lost 1 base, with 13 bases between them. The CDR3 length is 15 residues. Germline loops: CDR1 MDHEN, CDR2 SYDVKM.